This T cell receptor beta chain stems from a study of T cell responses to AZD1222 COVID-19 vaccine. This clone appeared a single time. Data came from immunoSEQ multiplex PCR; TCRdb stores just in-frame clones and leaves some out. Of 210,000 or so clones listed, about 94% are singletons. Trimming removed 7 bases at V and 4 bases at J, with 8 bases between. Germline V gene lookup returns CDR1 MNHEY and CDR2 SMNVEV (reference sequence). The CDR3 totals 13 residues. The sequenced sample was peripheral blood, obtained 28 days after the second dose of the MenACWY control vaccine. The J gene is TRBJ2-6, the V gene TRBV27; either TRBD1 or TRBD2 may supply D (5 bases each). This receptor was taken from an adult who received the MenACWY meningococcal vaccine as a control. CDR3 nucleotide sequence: TGTGCCAGCACAGGGACGGGGGCCAACGTCCTGACTTTC. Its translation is CASTGTGANVLTF.